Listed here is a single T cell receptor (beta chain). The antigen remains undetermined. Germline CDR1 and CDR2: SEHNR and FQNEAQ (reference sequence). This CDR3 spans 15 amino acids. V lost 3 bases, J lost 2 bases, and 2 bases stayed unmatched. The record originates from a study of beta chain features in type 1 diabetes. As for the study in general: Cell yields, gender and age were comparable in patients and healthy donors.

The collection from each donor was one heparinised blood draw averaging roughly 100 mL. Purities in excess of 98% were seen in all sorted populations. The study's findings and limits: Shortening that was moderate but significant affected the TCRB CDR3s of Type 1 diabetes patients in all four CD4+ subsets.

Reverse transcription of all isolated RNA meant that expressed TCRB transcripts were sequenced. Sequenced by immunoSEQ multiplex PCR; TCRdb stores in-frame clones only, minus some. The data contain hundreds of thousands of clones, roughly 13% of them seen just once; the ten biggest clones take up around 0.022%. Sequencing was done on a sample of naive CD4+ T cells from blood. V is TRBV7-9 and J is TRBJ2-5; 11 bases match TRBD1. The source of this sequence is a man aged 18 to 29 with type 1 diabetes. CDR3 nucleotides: TGTGCCAGCAGCTTGGGACAGGGGGGACAAGAGACCCAGTACTTC. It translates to CASSLGQGGQETQYF.